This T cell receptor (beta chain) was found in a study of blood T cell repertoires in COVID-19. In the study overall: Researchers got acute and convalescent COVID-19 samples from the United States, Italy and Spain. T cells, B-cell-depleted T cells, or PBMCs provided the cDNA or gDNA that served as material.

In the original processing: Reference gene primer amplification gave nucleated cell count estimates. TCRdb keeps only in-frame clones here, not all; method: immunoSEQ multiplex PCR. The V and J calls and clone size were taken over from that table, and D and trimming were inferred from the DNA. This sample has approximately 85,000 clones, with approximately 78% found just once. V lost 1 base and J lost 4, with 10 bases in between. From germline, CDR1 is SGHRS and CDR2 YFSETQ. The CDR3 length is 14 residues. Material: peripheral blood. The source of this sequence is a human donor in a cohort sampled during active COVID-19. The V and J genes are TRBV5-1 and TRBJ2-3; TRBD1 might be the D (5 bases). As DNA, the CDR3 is TGCGCCAGCAGCTTGATGACAGCTCCAGATACGCAGTATTTT. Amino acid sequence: CASSLMTAPDTQYF.